This TCR beta chain was sequenced during a study of T cell repertoires in cytomegalovirus infection. Turning to the study itself: Through public TCR beta signatures, both CMV infection and matching HLA type were indicated.

This clonotype was seen many times. The antigen remains undetermined. After removal of 4 bases from V and 5 bases from J, the junction contained 0 bases not matched to a gene. Germline V gene sequence: CDR1 ENHRY, CDR2 SYGVKD. The length of the CDR3 is 12 residues. Study findings and constraints: Dominating the ex vivo response were TCR beta clonotypes that were CMV-specific and HLA-C-restricted.

TCRdb analysed the reads with MiXCR anew, one entry per CDR3 protein. The table lists about 100,000 distinct CDR3 sequences, roughly two fifths of them singletons. The receptor was derived from a human donor in good health (CMV status not recorded). Some clones in this sample may be carry-over from other donors' samples. The sequencing here drew on CD8+ T cells from cultured PBMCs, taken from culture after CMV antigen stimulation. The V call is TRBV10-3, the J call TRBJ2-5; 8 bases line up with TRBD1. The CDR3 DNA is TGTGCCATCAGTGGGGACAGGGAGACCCAGTACTTC. Protein: CAISGDRETQYF.